This T cell receptor (beta chain) was recorded in a study of blood T cell repertoires in COVID-19. Overall study: Some COVID-19 samples were acute and others convalescent; all came from the United States, Italy and Spain. PBMCs, B-cell-depleted T cells, or T cells provided the cDNA or gDNA that made up the material.

Looked up from germline, CDR1 is SGHAT and CDR2 is FQDESV (reference sequence). V dropped 1 base and J dropped 7 bases, with 13 bases sitting between them. The CDR3 runs 14 residues. As handled by the study authors: Scientists estimated how many nucleated cells there were by amplifying reference gene primers. Only in-frame clones appear in the TCRdb table, and some are missing; sequencing was by immunoSEQ multiplex PCR. V and J calls and clone size come straight from that table; D and trimming were deduced from the DNA. The sample holds 200,000 to 300,000 clones, 80% to 90% seen once. Seattle-derived patients entered the study during active infection and were followed longitudinally.

The sample consisted of peripheral blood. The rearrangement uses TRBV11-1 and TRBJ1-1; D gene uncertain. This TCR came from an elderly woman with COVID-19, enrolled during active disease. Written as DNA, the CDR3 is TGTGCCAGCAGCTTAGGTAACCGGGGAATTGAAGCTTTCTTT. Protein sequence: CASSLGNRGIEAFF.